The subject of this entry is one TCR beta chain. This entry comes from a study of blood T cell repertoires in COVID-19. At the level of the study: Samples came from the United States, Italy and Spain, spanning acute and convalescent COVID-19. From T cells, B-cell-depleted T cells, or PBMCs came the material, which was cDNA or gDNA.

V shed 4 bases and J 4 bases; nucleotides not matched to a gene: 6. This CDR3 is built from 15 residues. Germline CDR1 reads LGHDT; CDR2 reads YNNKEL (reference sequence). As originally analysed: Reference gene primer amplification yielded estimated nucleated cell counts. Sequencing used immunoSEQ multiplex PCR; TCRdb keeps in-frame clones, though not all of them. Clone size and the V and J calls come from that table; the DNA yielded D and trimming. Of 380,000 or so clones in the sample, roughly 80% are singletons; the top ten hold more than 1%. Input material: peripheral blood. This rearrangement joins TRBV3-1 (or the pseudogene TRBV3-2) to TRBJ2-7, with 11 bases lining up with TRBD1. This sequence was found in a human donor with acute or convalescent COVID-19. The donor label of this sample is uncertain. The CDR3 here is CASSRFRDRGYEQYF. CDR3 bases: TGTGCCAGCAGCCGCTTTCGGGACAGGGGGTACGAGCAGTACTTC.